The 22 T cell receptor beta chains in this list originate from one sample, sequenced in a study of blood T cell repertoires in COVID-19. TCRdb's copy holds only in-frame clones and misses some; the assay was immunoSEQ multiplex PCR. This sample carries approximately 150,000 clones, approximately 90% of them seen once, and the ten largest clones take about 4%. The sequencing sample was made of PBMCs or T cells enriched from blood (not recorded which). Receptor source: a middle-aged woman who had been exposed to COVID-19.

The chain couples TRBV28 to TRBJ2-1; 8 bases are a match to TRBD2. In germline, CDR1 is MDHEN, CDR2 SYDVKM. V gave up 5 bases and J gave up 1 base; unmatched junction bases: 10. This CDR3 has 17 residues. The CDR3 DNA reads as TGTGCCAGCAGTGGGGAGTCTAGCGGGTTATCCTACAATGAGCAGTTCTTC. Protein product: CASSGESSGLSYNEQFF.

The gene calls are TRBV6-6 and TRBJ2-7; no definite D call. From germline, CDR1 is MNHNY and CDR2 SVGAGI (reference sequence). This CDR3 contains 13 residues. V lost 6 bases and J lost 5, with 14 bases in between. The CDR3 is CASRVLSPDEQYF. The CDR3 bases are TGTGCCAGCAGGGTCCTGTCCCCGGACGAGCAGTACTTC.

This sequence joins TRBV5-4 and TRBJ2-5, with TRBD2 matching over 8 bases. This CDR3 spans 15 amino acids. The J segment lost 5 bases and the V segment lost 4 bases, leaving 10 bases of the junction unmatched. The V gene's germline CDR1 is SGHNT and CDR2 YYREEE (reference sequence). This CDR3 is CASSQMRGEGETQYF. CDR3 DNA: TGTGCCAGCAGCCAAATGCGGGGGGAGGGGGAGACCCAGTACTTC.

This clone was seen only a few times. The chain couples TRBV27 to TRBJ1-4, with D perhaps matching TRBD1 (5 bases). CDR3 length: 15 residues. Germline V gene sequence: CDR1 MNHEY, CDR2 SMNVEV (reference sequence). Between the trimmed V and J ends, which lost 2 bases and 2 bases, there was a span of 9 bases. CDR3 DNA sequence: TGTGCCAGCAGTTTAGAGCGGGGGACTAATGAAAAACTGTTTTTT. It codes for CASSLERGTNEKLFF.

The chain carries TRBV18 and TRBJ2-2, with 7 bases that match TRBD1. V lost 2 bases to trimming and J lost 4 bases; unmatched junction nucleotides: 1. The CDR3 sequence is 14 residues long. Germline lookup yields CDR1 KGHSH and CDR2 LQKENI. Here the CDR3 reads CASSPGTATGELFF. In DNA, the CDR3 is TGTGCCAGCTCACCAGGGACAGCCACCGGGGAGCTGTTTTTT.

The V call is TRBV29-1, the J call TRBJ1-1, with D perhaps matching TRBD1 (5 bases). Germline lookup yields CDR1 SQVTM and CDR2 ANQGSEA. The CDR3 length is 15 residues. Trimming shortened V by 1 base and J by 2 bases, and 14 bases separated the two germline ends. The CDR3 loop is CSVEGLTDFNTEAFF. CDR3 nucleotides: TGCAGCGTTGAAGGTCTGACAGATTTCAACACTGAAGCTTTCTTT.

The chain is built from TRBV18 and TRBJ2-3; 7 nucleotides match TRBD2. The CDR3 is made up of 14 amino acids. CDR1 and CDR2 from the germline V gene are KGHSH and LQKENI. The ends lost 8 bases at V and 8 bases at J; junction bases unmatched: 13. Written as DNA, the CDR3 is TGTGCCAGCGGTCCCGGGCGGGAGTCGGGTACGCAGTATTTT. Translated: CASGPGRESGTQYF.

The V and J genes are TRBV7-3 and TRBJ2-2, with D possibly matching TRBD2 (5 bases). The CDR3 sequence is 14 residues long. V lost 5 bases and J 6 bases, leaving 13 bases between the germline ends. Germline loops: CDR1 SGHTA, CDR2 FQGTGA. Here the CDR3 DNA reads TGTGCCAGCAGCCCCGAGGGATGGGCCGGGGAGCTGTTTTTT. This codes for CASSPEGWAGELFF. Combining the CDR3 with reference TRBV7-3 and TRBJ2-2 gives the whole variable domain GAGVSQTPSNKVTEKGKYVELRCDPISGHTALYWYRQSLGQGPEFLIYFQGTGAADDSGLPNDRFFAVRPEGSVSTLKIQRTERGDSAVYLCASSPEGWAGELFFGEGSRLTVL.

The chain couples TRBV19 to TRBJ1-2; TRBD1 aligns across 7 bases. V was pared by 9 bases and J by 2 bases, with 6 bases of the junction left unmatched. CDR3 size: 13 residues. Looked up from germline, CDR1 is LNHDA and CDR2 is SQIVND (reference sequence). The DNA for the CDR3 is TGTGCCAGCAGGAGGGACAGCAACTATGGCTACACCTTC. Translation: CASRRDSNYGYTF.

This clone was seen repeatedly, ten times or more. The chain uses TRBV4-1 and TRBJ2-3; TRBD2 matches 13 bases. Germline values: CDR1 MGHRA, CDR2 YSYEKL. The CDR3 is made up of 17 amino acids. Trimming at V came to 4 bases and at J to 2 bases, leaving 6 bases not matched to a gene. CDR3 sequence: CASSPPGTSGDTDTQYF. CDR3 DNA: TGCGCCAGCAGCCCCCCTGGGACTAGCGGGGACACAGATACGCAGTATTTT.

This chain connects TRBV18 to TRBJ2-6, with 12 bases lining up with TRBD1. Germline CDR1 and CDR2: KGHSH and LQKENI. J lost 4 bases, V lost 4 bases, and 11 bases had no gene match. This CDR3 has 19 residues. The CDR3 coding sequence is TGTGCCAGCTCACTGGAACCGGGACAGGGGGCAGGAGGGGCCAACGTCCTGACTTTC. Its protein is CASSLEPGQGAGGANVLTF.

The V call is TRBV28, the J call TRBJ1-2; no clear D gene. Trimming took off 5 bases at V and 4 bases at J, with 11 bases between the two ends. Germline V gene sequence: CDR1 MDHEN, CDR2 SYDVKM. This CDR3 has 13 residues. CDR3 coding DNA: TGTGCCAGCAGTCCTATGTTCGCCTATGGCTACACCTTC. Its protein product is CASSPMFAYGYTF.

V and J are TRBV18 and TRBJ1-6; D gene unclear. Between the trimmed V and J ends, which lost 0 bases and 6 bases, there was a span of 12 bases. This CDR3 has 16 amino acids. Looked up from germline, CDR1 is KGHSH and CDR2 is LQKENI. The CDR3 DNA follows: TGTGCCAGCTCACCACCGAGTTCAGGTCTTAATTCACCCCTCCACTTT. Its protein is CASSPPSSGLNSPLHF.

The count of this clone is one. The junction departs from germline at one end; a sequencing error may be responsible. The chain joins TRBV7-2 to TRBJ2-1; 14 bases match TRBD2. The germline V gene has CDR1 SGHTA and CDR2 FQGNSA. The CDR3 has 16 amino acids. Written as DNA, the CDR3 is TGTGCCAGCAGCGGCGGACTAGCGGGGGGATACAGTGAGCAGTTCTTC. Encoded protein: CASSGGLAGGYSEQFF. The entire variable domain, with the rest obtained from reference TRBV7-2 and TRBJ2-1, is as follows: GAGVSQSPSNKVTEKGKDVELRCDPISGHTALYWYRQSLGQGLEFLIYFQGNSAPDKSGLPSDRFSAERTGGSVSTLTIQRTQQEDSAVYLCASSGGLAGGYSEQFFGPGTRLTVL.

V and J are TRBV4-1 and TRBJ2-2; 7 nucleotides align to TRBD2. Losses at the gene ends were 4 bases for V and 1 base for J; bases not matched to a gene: 9. The CDR3 runs to 17 residues. The germline CDR1 and CDR2 sequences are MGHRA and YSYEKL. This chain's CDR3 is CASSRVTGGVNTGELFF. The CDR3 DNA reads as TGCGCCAGCAGCCGCGTCACGGGGGGAGTGAACACCGGGGAGCTGTTTTTT.

This clone was detected many times. The chain carries TRBV25-1 and TRBJ2-2, with D possibly TRBD2 on 6 matching bases. The V and J ends lost 6 bases and 7 bases respectively, with 24 bases between them. There are 17 residues in the CDR3. The germline CDR1 and CDR2 sequences are MGHDK and SYGVNS. The CDR3 spells CASRSLDLALSGGELFF. In DNA, the CDR3 is TGTGCCAGCAGAAGCCTTGACCTAGCGCTGTCTGGCGGGGAGCTGTTTTTT.

The rearrangement uses TRBV6-5 and TRBJ1-3; D call uncertain. Trimming removed 6 bases at V and 4 bases at J, with 13 bases between. This CDR3 is built from 14 residues. Germline V gene lookup returns CDR1 MNHEY and CDR2 SVGAGI. Written as DNA, the CDR3 is TGTGCCAGCAGCCAGCGGTTATCGGGAAACACCATATATTTT. It is translated as CASSQRLSGNTIYF.

Only a few counts were recorded for this clone. J is TRBJ1-1 and V is TRBV19; unclear D gene. Germline lookup yields CDR1 LNHDA and CDR2 SQIVND (reference sequence). Trimming pared 1 base from V and 2 bases from J, leaving 11 bases between. The CDR3 covers 15 residues. The CDR3 spells CASSIVQHGNTEAFF. DNA for the CDR3: TGTGCCAGTAGTATAGTTCAACATGGTAACACTGAAGCTTTCTTT. Full variable domain (missing parts from reference TRBV19 and TRBJ1-1): DGGITQSPKYLFRKEGQNVTLSCEQNLNHDAMYWYRQDPGQGLRLIYYSQIVNDFQKGDIAEGYSVSREKKESFPLTVTSAQKNPTAFYLCASSIVQHGNTEAFFGQGTRLTVV.

The J gene is TRBJ1-5, the V gene TRBV7-9; 9 nucleotides line up with TRBD1. The CDR3 covers 15 residues. The V and J ends lost 7 bases and 5 bases, in that order; junction bases with no gene match: 9. The germline CDR1 and CDR2 sequences are SEHNR and FQNEAQ (reference sequence). CDR3 bases: TGTGCCAGCACCACAGGGGGCAGTTCTGATCAGCCCCAGCATTTT. Translation: CASTTGGSSDQPQHF.

The gene calls are TRBV7-9 and TRBJ2-2; a weak D match, TRBD2 (6 bases). This CDR3 spans 17 amino acids. Germline V gene lookup returns CDR1 SEHNR and CDR2 FQNEAQ (reference sequence). Trimming removed 4 bases from V and 0 bases from J, with 15 bases in between. The CDR3 region is CASSSPLRGPNTGELFF. As DNA, the CDR3 is TGTGCCAGCAGCTCCCCTTTGCGGGGTCCGAACACCGGGGAGCTGTTTTTT.

This clone showed up just once. The CDR3 nucleotides are TGTGCCAGCAGTTTAGGAACAGGGGGTTTGTGGGAGCAGTACTTC. Protein sequence: CASSLGTGGLWEQYF. The V call is TRBV27, the J call TRBJ2-7; 8 positions match TRBD1. Losses at the gene ends were 2 bases for V and 7 bases for J; bases not matched to a gene: 10. Germline V gene data show CDR1 as MNHEY and CDR2 as SMNVEV (reference sequence). This CDR3 contains 15 residues.

This clone was recorded once. DNA for the CDR3: TGCAGCGTTGACGGGACTAGCGCTAAAGATACGCAGTATTTT. Translation gives CSVDGTSAKDTQYF. The rearrangement uses TRBV29-1 and TRBJ2-3, with TRBD2 matching 10 bases. CDR3 length: 14 amino acids. The germline V gene has CDR1 SQVTM and CDR2 ANQGSEA. V gave up 3 bases and J gave up 5 bases; unmatched junction bases: 5.